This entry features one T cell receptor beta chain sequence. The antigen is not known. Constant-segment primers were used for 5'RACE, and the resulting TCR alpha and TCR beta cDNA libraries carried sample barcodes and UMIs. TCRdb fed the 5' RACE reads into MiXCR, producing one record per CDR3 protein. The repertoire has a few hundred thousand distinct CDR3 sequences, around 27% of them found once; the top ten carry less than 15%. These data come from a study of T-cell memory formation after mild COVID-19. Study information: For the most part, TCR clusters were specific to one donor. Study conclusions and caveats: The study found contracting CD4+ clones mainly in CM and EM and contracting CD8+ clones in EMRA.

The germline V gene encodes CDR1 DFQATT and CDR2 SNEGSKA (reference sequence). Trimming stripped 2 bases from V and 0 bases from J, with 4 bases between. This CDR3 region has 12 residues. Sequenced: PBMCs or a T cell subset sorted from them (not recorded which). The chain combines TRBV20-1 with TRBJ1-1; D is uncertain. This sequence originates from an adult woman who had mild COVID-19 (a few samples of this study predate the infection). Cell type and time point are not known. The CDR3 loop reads CSARQLNTEAFF. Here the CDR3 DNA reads TGCAGTGCTAGACAGCTGAACACTGAAGCTTTCTTT.